The 6 T cell receptor beta chains reported below all come from one sample, sequenced in a study of shared clonotypes between healthy human individuals. Clones were read by immunoSEQ multiplex PCR, and TCRdb kept only the in-frame ones, dropping some. The sample yields more than 500,000 clones, around 95% seen once. Naive CD8 isolation took CD45RO-negative cells positively selected for CCR7 and excluded terminally differentiated effector memory CD45RA+ cells. Sequencing input: naive CD8+ T cells sorted from blood. These receptors all stem from a woman younger than 45 in good health.

This clone was picked up one time. The chain combines TRBV4-1 with TRBJ2-5; no clear D gene. The DNA end is a closer match to TRBJ2-7, so the J assignment may be wrong. Looked up from germline, CDR1 is MGHRA and CDR2 is YSYEKL. There are 14 residues in the CDR3. This CDR3 reads CASSQEDRSGEQYF. The DNA of the CDR3 is TGCGCCAGCAGCCAAGAGGATCGCTCGGGCGAGCAGTACTTC.

The V gene is TRBV4-1, the J gene TRBJ2-7; D possibly uses TRBD1 or TRBD2 (6 bases each). The ends were cut back, 1 base at V and 5 bases at J, with 18 bases in the middle. The CDR3 is 16 residues long. The germline CDR1 and CDR2 sequences are MGHRA and YSYEKL. The CDR3 DNA follows: TGCGCCAGCAGCCAAGGAGGTTGGGGGGCCGGAGACGAGCAGTACTTC. Amino acid sequence: CASSQGGWGAGDEQYF.

The rearrangement uses TRBV4-1 and TRBJ2-5; D is perhaps TRBD1 (5 bases). The J call may be incorrect, as the DNA end agrees better with TRBJ2-7. The CDR3 loop spans 15 amino acids. In germline, CDR1 is MGHRA, CDR2 YSYEKL. CDR3 in DNA: TGCGCCAGCAGCCAGACGACAGATAGCTCCTACGAGCAGTACTTC. Translating it yields CASSQTTDSSYEQYF.

The chain has TRBV9 and TRBJ2-7; D may match TRBD1 or TRBD2 (5 bases each). The CDR3 is made up of 12 amino acids. V was clipped by 0 bases and J by 6 bases, with 7 bases between them. Germline V gene data show CDR1 as SGDLS and CDR2 as YYNGEE. In nucleotides, the CDR3 is TGTGCCAGCAGCGTAGGAGGGGCCGAGCAGTACTTC. As protein: CASSVGGAEQYF. The full variable domain, with the rest looked up from reference TRBV9 and TRBJ2-7, is DSGVTQTPKHLITATGQRVTLRCSPRSGDLSVYWYQQSLDQGLQFLIQYYNGEERAKGNILERFSAQQFPDLHSELNLSSLELGDSALYFCASSVGGAEQYFGPGTRLTVT.

This chain uses TRBV4-1 with TRBJ2-1, with D maybe TRBD1 (6 bases). Germline assignment: CDR1 MGHRA and CDR2 YSYEKL. The V end was cut by 1 base, the J end by 6 bases, with 25 bases between. This CDR3 spans 19 amino acids. The CDR3 region has the DNA TGCGCCAGCAGCCAAGCTCCCCAAACGGGACACCCCCGGGGCAATGAGCAGTTCTTC. This translates into CASSQAPQTGHPRGNEQFF.

This chain links TRBV4-1 with TRBJ2-7, with D possibly being TRBD1 (6 bases). The CDR3 totals 14 residues. V lost 4 bases to trimming and J lost 3 bases, with 13 bases between them. Germline lookup yields CDR1 MGHRA and CDR2 YSYEKL. The CDR3 DNA sequence: TGCGCCAGCAGCCCTCGCGCGACAGGCTACGAGCAGTACTTC. Residues: CASSPRATGYEQYF.